This entry lists 17 T cell receptor beta chains sequenced from one sample in a study of T-cell memory formation after mild COVID-19. TCRdb itself ran the 5' RACE reads through MiXCR, one entry per CDR3 protein. The top ten hold about 2.4% of the sample, which has some 210,000 distinct CDR3 sequences, about a sixth seen once. Material for sequencing was PBMCs or a T cell subset sorted from them (not recorded which). The receptor set was obtained from an adult woman who had mild COVID-19 (a few samples of this study predate the infection). Cell type and time point are not known.

This clonotype was observed a few times. The gene calls are TRBV5-1 and TRBJ2-1, with 13 bases fitting TRBD2. V lost 2 bases and J lost 9; bases outside the gene matches: 2. CDR1 and CDR2 (germline): SGHRS, YFSETQ. The CDR3 spans 14 residues. The CDR3 region is CASSLRTSGGEQFF. CDR3 coding DNA: TGCGCCAGCAGCTTAAGGACTAGCGGGGGTGAGCAGTTCTTC.

This chain joins TRBV9 and TRBJ2-1; D call uncertain. The V gene's germline CDR1 is SGDLS and CDR2 YYNGEE. V was pared by 0 bases and J by 5 bases, with 9 bases between. The CDR3 consists of 14 residues. The CDR3 DNA sequence: TGTGCCAGCAGCGTAGTAGCTCTTAACAATGAGCAGTTCTTC. This translates into CASSVVALNNEQFF.

This clonotype was counted only a few times. The chain combines TRBV7-9 with TRBJ2-1; weak D call: TRBD2 (6 bases). Trimming took off 5 bases at V and 7 bases at J, with 12 bases between the two ends. This CDR3 has 13 amino acids. The germline CDR1 and CDR2 sequences are SEHNR and FQNEAQ (reference sequence). The chain's CDR3 is CASSPREMNEQFF. The CDR3 nucleotides read TGTGCCAGCAGCCCACGGGAGATGAATGAGCAGTTCTTC.

V and J are TRBV6-5 and TRBJ2-1; weak D call: TRBD1 (5 bases). The germline gives CDR1 MNHEY, CDR2 SVGAGI. CDR3 length equals 13 residues. V lost 6 bases and J 4 bases, leaving 10 bases between the germline ends. CDR3 nucleotides: TGTGCCAGCAGGCCCACAGGTTACAATGAGCAGTTCTTC. This encodes CASRPTGYNEQFF.

In its sample, this clonotype was seen a few times. V and J are TRBV12-3 or TRBV12-4 and TRBJ2-6; 8 nucleotides line up with TRBD1. This CDR3 has 15 amino acids. Unmatched junction bases numbered 5, after V lost 6 bases and J lost 4 bases. This CDR3 is CASRLTGAGANVLTF. The CDR3 nucleotides read TGTGCCAGCAGACTGACAGGGGCCGGGGCCAACGTCCTGACTTTC.

This clonotype has only a few counts. The chain combines TRBV6-2 or TRBV6-3 with TRBJ2-7; a weak D match, TRBD2 (6 bases). Trimming removed 4 bases from V and 6 bases from J, with 19 bases in between. Germline V CDR1 and CDR2: MNHEY, SVGEGT. This CDR3 contains 15 residues. The CDR3 nucleotides read TGTGCCAGCAGTTTAGCCGGACGGAGGGCCTTCGAGCAGTACTTC. This sequence encodes CASSLAGRRAFEQYF.

This clonotype was detected only a few times. The V gene is TRBV20-1, the J gene TRBJ2-7; D unclear. V was trimmed by 0 bases and J by 8 bases, leaving 8 bases between them. CDR1 and CDR2 from the germline V gene are DFQATT and SNEGSKA (reference sequence). The CDR3 length is 11 residues. In DNA, the CDR3 is TGCAGTGCTAGAGAGTTACCTCAGCAGTACTTC. This sequence encodes CSARELPQQYF.

The chain couples TRBV7-4 to TRBJ2-7, with 9 bases aligning to TRBD2. The germline gives CDR1 SGHVT, CDR2 SQSDAQ. This CDR3 is 18 amino acids long. After removal of 5 bases from V and 7 bases from J, the junction contained 21 bases not matched to a gene. CDR3 sequence (DNA): TGTGCCAGCAGCGCGCAATCCCTAGCGGGGCCACCGCGGTGGGAGCAGTACTTC. Translation gives CASSAQSLAGPPRWEQYF.

This chain joins TRBV3-1 and TRBJ2-3, with D perhaps TRBD2 (6 bases). Looked up from germline, CDR1 is LGHDT and CDR2 is YNNKEL (reference sequence). V lost 0 bases and J lost 5, with 12 bases in between. The CDR3 is 15 residues long. The CDR3 DNA reads as TGTGCCAGCAGCCAAGATGGGGGGAGAGGAGATACGCAGTATTTT. Translating gives CASSQDGGRGDTQYF.

This clonotype was counted between two and nine times. This chain links TRBV5-4 with TRBJ1-2; the D is unclear. The CDR3 contains 16 residues. V was pared by 0 bases and J by 4 bases, with 16 bases between. Germline V CDR1 and CDR2: SGHNT, YYREEE (reference sequence). CDR3 DNA: TGTGCCAGCAGCTTGGAGCCGGGGAGGGAGCTCTATGGCTACACCTTC. Translated: CASSLEPGRELYGYTF.

The chain recombines TRBV6-1 with TRBJ1-5; D may be TRBD1 (5 bases). Germline-derived CDR1 and CDR2 are MNHNS and SASEGT. V was trimmed by 6 bases and J by 11 bases, leaving 14 bases between them. This CDR3 contains 12 residues. The CDR3 DNA reads as TGTGCCAGCAGATCGGGGGTCCGGGCCCAGCATTTT. This gives the protein CASRSGVRAQHF.

A few counts support this clonotype. This rearrangement joins TRBV18 to TRBJ1-1; D gene uncertain. Germline CDR1 and CDR2: KGHSH and LQKENI. The V gene lost 1 base and the J gene lost 1 base, with 7 bases spanning the gap. CDR3 length equals 14 residues. CDR3 in DNA: TGTGCCAGCTCACCACAGGGCCCGAACACTGAAGCTTTCTTT. The encoded protein is CASSPQGPNTEAFF.

This clonotype came up a few times. CDR3 loop: CASSSGHFGNQPQHF. CDR3 nucleotide sequence: TGTGCCAGCAGCTCGGGACATTTCGGCAATCAGCCCCAGCATTTT. The chain recombines TRBV27 with TRBJ1-5, with D perhaps TRBD1 (6 bases). V lost 6 bases and J 2 bases, leaving 14 bases between the germline ends. Per the germline V gene, CDR1 is MNHEY and CDR2 is SMNVEV (reference sequence). The CDR3 is 15 residues long.

A few counts support this clonotype. The rearrangement uses TRBV7-8 and TRBJ1-2; D gene uncertain. CDR1 and CDR2 from the germline V gene are SGHVS and FQNEAQ. The V and J ends lost 3 bases and 2 bases respectively, with 7 bases between them. The CDR3 totals 13 residues. CDR3 region: CASSLADNYGYTF. In nucleotides, the CDR3 is TGTGCCAGCAGCTTGGCAGACAACTATGGCTACACCTTC.

This clonotype showed up just a few times. This sequence joins TRBV7-2 and TRBJ2-2, with D possibly TRBD2 on 5 matching bases. The CDR3 spans 15 residues. V lost 2 bases and J lost 3, with 10 bases in between. Germline CDR1 is SGHTA and CDR2 is FQGNSA. In nucleotides, the CDR3 is TGTGCCAGCAGCTTAAAGGCGGGTCACACCGGGGAGCTGTTTTTT. Amino acid sequence: CASSLKAGHTGELFF.

This chain joins TRBV2 and TRBJ1-2; tentatively, D is TRBD1 (6 bases). V gave up 3 bases and J gave up 7 bases, with 9 bases separating them. Germline assignment: CDR1 SNHLY and CDR2 FYNNEI. The CDR3 runs 12 residues. CDR3 nucleotides: TGTGCCAGCAGTGAGAACAGGGCTGGCTACACCTTC. Residues: CASSENRAGYTF.

This clonotype was recorded a few times. V usage is TRBV4-1 and J usage is TRBJ2-4, with 9 bases matching TRBD1. Germline V gives CDR1 MGHRA, CDR2 YSYEKL. V trimming: 2 bases; J trimming: 11 bases; junction bases outside the gene matches: 4. There are 13 residues in the CDR3. CDR3 sequence (DNA): TGCGCCAGCAGCCAAACAGGGGGCCCTTTTCAGTACTTC. Amino acid sequence: CASSQTGGPFQYF.